Many counts were recorded for the clone carrying this T cell receptor beta chain. The antigen is not known. The lymph nodes were axillary draining lymph nodes from breast cancer patients. This specimen belongs to a study of breast tumors, draining lymph nodes, adjacent tissues. Study-wide results and limits: Tumor repertoires ranked between lymph nodes and nontumor tissue in diversity, with V and J gene preferences. Luminal-like breast cancer showed significantly higher tumor–nontumor repertoire similarity than basal-like.

This CDR3 spans 14 amino acids. V was pared by 0 bases and J by 5 bases, with 8 bases between. From germline, CDR1 is LNHDA and CDR2 SQIVND (reference sequence). TCRdb called the multiplex PCR reads again in MiXCR, with one record for every CDR3 protein. The table lists 200,000 to 250,000 distinct CDR3 sequences, 30% to 35% of them singletons. The sample taken for sequencing was axillary lymph node tissue. The J gene is TRBJ1-5, the V gene TRBV19; D uncertain. The clonotype originates from a female donor with breast cancer. Some clones in this sample may be carry-over from other donors' samples. The CDR3 sequence is CASSIDLAYQPQHF. DNA of the CDR3: TGTGCCAGTAGTATAGATCTGGCTTATCAGCCCCAGCATTTT.